This T cell receptor beta chain was captured in a study of blood T cell repertoires in COVID-19. Study overall: The United States, Italy and Spain provided the acute and convalescent COVID-19 samples. PBMCs, B-cell-depleted T cells, or T cells were the source of the cDNA or gDNA that made up the material.

Using immunoSEQ multiplex PCR, the repertoire was profiled, and TCRdb retains in-frame clones only, with some absent. Counted here are 170,000 or so clones, more than 70% occurring once; the ten biggest clones make up approximately 7%. The V segment lost 3 bases and the J segment 3 bases; nucleotides outside the gene matches: 10. The CDR3 loop spans 16 amino acids. Per the germline V gene, CDR1 is MNHNS and CDR2 is SASEGT. The receptor was isolated from a man aged 50 to 60 with active or convalescent COVID-19. The sequenced sample was peripheral blood. The V and J genes are TRBV6-1 and TRBJ1-2; 7 bases fit TRBD1. The CDR3 bases are TGTGCCAGCAGTGACGAGTCGACAGGGTTTCACTATGGCTACACCTTC. This encodes CASSDESTGFHYGYTF.